The 9 T cell receptor beta chains presented below share a single source sample, sequenced in a study of blood T cell repertoires in COVID-19. Assay: immunoSEQ multiplex PCR; the TCRdb copy retains only in-frame clones and omits some. The sample carries about 200,000 clones, about 88% recorded once. The sequencing sample was made of peripheral blood. Every receptor here comes from a man aged 40-49 years with active or convalescent COVID-19.

This clone was detected only a few times. This chain uses TRBV10-3 with TRBJ1-1; 8 bases are a match to TRBD1. CDR1 is ENHRY and CDR2 is SYGVKD in the germline V gene. The CDR3 covers 15 residues. V was clipped by 3 bases and J by 1 base; unmatched bases: 4. DNA for the CDR3: TGTGCCATCAGTGATCCCGGACAGGGGAACACTGAAGCTTTCTTT. Its protein product is CAISDPGQGNTEAFF.

This clone came up once. The chain joins TRBV7-3 to TRBJ1-1; possibly TRBD1 for D (6 bases). The germline V gene has CDR1 SGHTA and CDR2 FQGTGA. Trimming took off 0 bases at V and 4 bases at J, with 9 bases between the two ends. The CDR3 consists of 14 residues. The CDR3 DNA reads TGTGCCAGCAGCTTAACGACAGGCAGCACTGAAGCTTTCTTT. This encodes CASSLTTGSTEAFF. Variable domain in full (rest from reference TRBV7-3 and TRBJ1-1): GAGVSQTPSNKVTEKGKYVELRCDPISGHTALYWYRQSLGQGPEFLIYFQGTGAADDSGLPNDRFFAVRPEGSVSTLKIQRTERGDSAVYLCASSLTTGSTEAFFGQGTRLTVV.

This sequence joins TRBV9 and TRBJ1-5, with 7 positions matching TRBD1. Trimming removed 0 bases from V and 2 bases from J; junction bases left unmatched: 2. The CDR3 is 15 residues long. Germline CDR1 is SGDLS and CDR2 is YYNGEE. Written as DNA, the CDR3 is TGTGCCAGCAGCGTAGCAGGGACAGGCAATCAGCCCCAGCATTTT. Translation gives CASSVAGTGNQPQHF.

As concerns this clone: Other DNA sequences in this sample translate to the same CDR3. The chain couples TRBV3-1 (or the pseudogene TRBV3-2) to TRBJ2-3; TRBD2 aligns across 16 bases. The CDR3 totals 17 residues. V gave up 4 bases and J gave up 4 bases; unmatched junction bases: 5. Per the germline V gene, CDR1 is LGHDT and CDR2 is YNNKEL (reference sequence). The CDR3 DNA reads as TGTGCCAGCAGCCGGGGACTAGCGGGAGGGCGAGCAGATACGCAGTATTTT. As protein: CASSRGLAGGRADTQYF.

The V gene is TRBV28, the J gene TRBJ1-5, with 7 bases fitting TRBD1. The CDR3 has 15 amino acids. Germline V gives CDR1 MDHEN, CDR2 SYDVKM. The V and J ends lost 7 bases and 5 bases, in that order; junction bases with no gene match: 11. DNA of the CDR3: TGTGCCAGCACCCCCCAGGGGGATCACGATCAGCCCCAGCATTTT. Protein sequence: CASTPQGDHDQPQHF.

The chain carries TRBV5-1 and TRBJ2-1; D perhaps matches TRBD1 (5 bases). The V gene lost 2 bases and the J gene lost 10 bases, with 13 bases spanning the gap. Looked up from germline, CDR1 is SGHRS and CDR2 is YFSETQ. The CDR3 runs 13 residues. The DNA for the CDR3 is TGCGCCAGCAGCTTTACTCAGGGCAGGGAGCAGTTCTTC. It is translated as CASSFTQGREQFF.

This clone has only a few counts. This chain links TRBV7-3 with TRBJ1-1; 7 nucleotides line up with TRBD1. Germline CDR1 SGHTA, CDR2 FQGTGA. V was pared by 4 bases and J by 1 base, with 3 bases of the junction left unmatched. The CDR3 contains 14 residues. This CDR3 reads CASSSGQANTEAFF. The CDR3 region has the DNA TGTGCCAGCAGCTCCGGACAGGCGAACACTGAAGCTTTCTTT. The full variable domain, rest sourced from reference TRBV7-3 and TRBJ1-1, is GAGVSQTPSNKVTEKGKYVELRCDPISGHTALYWYRQSLGQGPEFLIYFQGTGAADDSGLPNDRFFAVRPEGSVSTLKIQRTERGDSAVYLCASSSGQANTEAFFGQGTRLTVV.

The chain links TRBV3-1 (or the pseudogene TRBV3-2) to TRBJ2-2, with 12 bases lining up with TRBD2. The J segment lost 1 base and the V segment lost 6 bases, leaving 3 bases of the junction unmatched. The V gene's germline CDR1 is LGHDT and CDR2 YNNKEL (reference sequence). The CDR3 extends over 16 amino acids. In DNA form, the CDR3 reads TGTGCCAGCAGTCGGACTAGCGGGGTGAACACCGGGGAGCTGTTTTTT. This codes for CASSRTSGVNTGELFF.

The chain has TRBV21-1 and TRBJ1-1. TRBV21-1 is described as a pseudogene. CDR3 length: 16 amino acids. In nucleotides, the CDR3 is TGTGCCAGCAGCAAAGAAGGGGCTAGCGTGAACACTGAAGCTTTCTTT. Protein sequence: CASSKEGASVNTEAFF.